These 24 T cell receptor beta chains were all obtained from the same sample, sequenced in a study of blood T cell repertoires in COVID-19. Profiling relied on immunoSEQ multiplex PCR, and the TCRdb table lists in-frame clones only, not all of them. The table has approximately 250,000 clones, more than 65% seen once; the top ten hold over 2%. Source material: peripheral blood. These receptors were taken from a middle-aged man who had recovered from COVID-19.

This clone was seen a few times. The rearrangement joins TRBV5-1 to TRBJ1-1; 7 bases are a match to TRBD1. Trimming removed 4 bases from V and 6 bases from J; junction bases left unmatched: 9. The CDR3 consists of 14 residues. The germline V gene encodes CDR1 SGHRS and CDR2 YFSETQ. As DNA, the CDR3 is TGCGCCAGCAGCCTAAGACAGGGTGGCCCTGAAGCTTTCTTT. It yields the protein CASSLRQGGPEAFF.

The chain joins TRBV15 to TRBJ2-1; 7 bases line up with TRBD2. The V and J ends lost 1 base and 5 bases, in that order; junction bases with no gene match: 5. Germline CDR1 LNHNV, CDR2 YYDKDF (reference sequence). The CDR3 has 15 residues. The CDR3 protein is CATSRGREYHNEQFF. DNA of the CDR3: TGTGCCACCAGCAGAGGGCGGGAGTACCACAATGAGCAGTTCTTC.

The chain employs TRBV29-1 and TRBJ2-7, with no clear D. In germline, CDR1 is SQVTM, CDR2 ANQGSEA. V lost 3 bases, J lost 0 bases, and 30 bases lay in between. CDR3 length: 20 residues. The CDR3 DNA reads TGCAGCGTTGAGTTGTCGATTGGGCTCCCCCGTTGTTCAGGCTCCTACGAGCAGTACTTC. This codes for CSVELSIGLPRCSGSYEQYF.

The rearrangement links TRBV4-1 to TRBJ1-4, with 8 bases fitting TRBD1. Germline V lookup: CDR1 MGHRA, CDR2 YSYEKL. The CDR3 loop spans 15 amino acids. The V segment lost 3 bases and the J segment 10 bases; nucleotides outside the gene matches: 10. This CDR3 reads CASSQIGQGGGKLFF. CDR3 coding DNA: TGCGCCAGCAGCCAGATCGGACAGGGAGGTGGAAAACTGTTTTTT.

This clone was counted only a few times. V is TRBV5-1 and J is TRBJ1-6; 10 bases line up with TRBD1. The CDR3 sequence is 14 residues long. Losses at the gene ends were 4 bases for V and 10 bases for J; bases not matched to a gene: 5. Germline V gene data show CDR1 as SGHRS and CDR2 as YFSETQ. The CDR3 reads CASSAGTGASPLHF. The CDR3 nucleotides are TGCGCCAGCAGCGCCGGGACAGGGGCCTCACCCCTCCACTTT.

The gene calls are TRBV9 and TRBJ2-7, with 11 positions matching TRBD2. The length of the CDR3 is 19 residues. With V trimmed by 2 bases and J by 2 bases, 15 bases remained unmatched. The V gene's germline CDR1 is SGDLS and CDR2 YYNGEE. The CDR3 coding sequence is TGTGCCAGCAGCGTCCACTCGGGACTAGCGGCACCCCCAACCTACGAGCAGTACTTC. Translation gives CASSVHSGLAAPPTYEQYF. The complete variable domain, with remaining parts taken from reference TRBV9 and TRBJ2-7, reads DSGVTQTPKHLITATGQRVTLRCSPRSGDLSVYWYQQSLDQGLQFLIQYYNGEERAKGNILERFSAQQFPDLHSELNLSSLELGDSALYFCASSVHSGLAAPPTYEQYFGPGTRLTVT.

The V call is TRBV4-3, the J call TRBJ2-1; possible D gene TRBD1, 6 bases. The CDR3 is 16 residues long. The V gene lost 0 bases and the J gene lost 5 bases, with 14 bases spanning the gap. CDR1 and CDR2 (germline): LGHNA, YSLEER. For the CDR3, the DNA is TGCGCCAGCAGCCAAGAAACAGGGCCTCGCAACAATGAGCAGTTCTTC. Translating it yields CASSQETGPRNNEQFF.

The V and J genes are TRBV7-2 and TRBJ1-1, with D uncertain. Per the germline V gene, CDR1 is SGHTA and CDR2 is FQGNSA. V gave up 1 base and J gave up 10 bases, with 19 bases separating them. This CDR3 is built from 15 residues. The CDR3 DNA reads TGTGCCAGCAGCTTAGGGGCAGGTGGTCTCTCCCGAGCTTTCTTT. Its translation: CASSLGAGGLSRAFF.

CDR3 DNA: TGTGCCAGCAGTGATGACAGGGAGATTTCCGAGCAGTACTTC. Encoded protein: CASSDDREISEQYF. This chain joins TRBV2 and TRBJ2-7; 7 bases line up with TRBD1. Trimming took 3 bases from V and 6 from J; bases not matched to a gene: 8. This CDR3 has 14 residues. The germline gives CDR1 SNHLY, CDR2 FYNNEI.

The J gene is TRBJ2-7, the V gene TRBV5-4; TRBD2 matches 8 bases. This CDR3 is 14 amino acids long. Germline lookup yields CDR1 SGHNT and CDR2 YYREEE (reference sequence). Trimming at V came to 0 bases and at J to 6 bases, leaving 5 bases not matched to a gene. The CDR3 protein is CASSLERESVEQYF. For the CDR3, the DNA is TGTGCCAGCAGCTTGGAGCGGGAGTCAGTCGAGCAGTACTTC.

The chain recombines TRBV11-2 with TRBJ1-3; D gene ambiguous. Trimming took 1 base from V and 1 from J, leaving 2 bases between them. The CDR3 is made up of 13 amino acids. Germline V lookup: CDR1 SGHAT, CDR2 FQNNGV. CDR3 DNA sequence: TGTGCCAGCAGCTTAGTATCTGGAAACACCATATATTTT. It specifies CASSLVSGNTIYF.

The chain recombines TRBV25-1 with TRBJ2-3, with 7 bases matching TRBD2. This CDR3 has 15 amino acids. V dropped 3 bases and J dropped 4; count of bases not matched to a gene: 7. Germline assignment: CDR1 MGHDK and CDR2 SYGVNS. CDR3: CASSDAGVEPDTQYF. CDR3 sequence (DNA): TGTGCCAGCAGTGATGCGGGAGTAGAGCCAGATACGCAGTATTTT. Using reference TRBV25-1 and TRBJ2-3 for the parts outside the CDR3, the full variable domain is EADIYQTPRYLVIGTGKKITLECSQTMGHDKMYWYQQDPGMELHLIHYSYGVNSTEKGDLSSESTVSRIRTEHFPLTLESARPSHTSQYLCASSDAGVEPDTQYFGPGTRLTVL.

The V gene is TRBV9, the J gene TRBJ2-3, with a tentative D call TRBD1 (6 bases). The germline V gene has CDR1 SGDLS and CDR2 YYNGEE. The CDR3 length is 15 residues. Trimming removed 6 bases at V and 0 bases at J, with 14 bases between. The CDR3 coding sequence is TGTGCCAGCACTAAGACAGGTTCTAGCACAGATACGCAGTATTTT. It encodes CASTKTGSSTDTQYF.

V is TRBV2 and J is TRBJ1-6; no clear D gene. The CDR3 is 13 amino acids. Germline-derived CDR1 and CDR2 are SNHLY and FYNNEI. V lost 6 bases and J lost 4, with 7 bases in between. CDR3 nucleotide sequence: TGTGCCAGCAGCCAAAATTATAATTCACCCCTCCACTTT. This sequence encodes CASSQNYNSPLHF.

The chain is built from TRBV12-3 or TRBV12-4 and TRBJ2-3; perhaps TRBD2 as D (6 bases). The CDR3 consists of 12 residues. The germline V and J ends were trimmed by 6 bases and 5 bases, with 9 bases remaining between them. The CDR3 DNA sequence: TGTGCCAGCAGGGGGCGGGGAGATACGCAGTATTTT. This codes for CASRGRGDTQYF.

V is TRBV19 and J is TRBJ2-1; 10 positions agree with TRBD2. Germline lookup yields CDR1 LNHDA and CDR2 SQIVND (reference sequence). The CDR3 spans 14 residues. With 6 bases clipped from V and 7 bases from J, the junction kept 6 bases outside the gene matches. CDR3 coding DNA: TGTGCCAGTAGCCTAAGCGGGAGGGAGAATGAGCAGTTCTTC. Its translation is CASSLSGRENEQFF.

CDR3 coding DNA: TGTGCCAGCAGCCCACAGGGGACTAGCGGTGATACGCAGTATTTT. Encoded protein: CASSPQGTSGDTQYF. The chain has TRBV3-1 (or the pseudogene TRBV3-2) and TRBJ2-3; 11 bases match TRBD2. The CDR3 loop spans 15 amino acids. Germline CDR1 is LGHDT and CDR2 is YNNKEL (reference sequence). V gave up 4 bases and J gave up 6 bases; unmatched junction bases: 6.

The chain carries TRBV2 and TRBJ2-2; unclear D gene. Germline assignment: CDR1 SNHLY and CDR2 FYNNEI. V lost 6 bases, J lost 4 bases, and 9 bases lay in between. The CDR3 runs to 13 residues. CDR3 DNA sequence: TGTGCCAGCAGGGAAACATTCACCGGGGAGCTGTTTTTT. Encoded protein: CASRETFTGELFF.

The genes are TRBV10-3 and TRBJ1-2; D gene unclear. V dropped 1 base and J dropped 4 bases, with 10 bases sitting between them. CDR3 size: 14 residues. The germline V gene encodes CDR1 ENHRY and CDR2 SYGVKD. CDR3 nucleotides: TGTGCCATCAGTGAGTTGTCAGGACTCTATGGCTACACCTTC. Its protein is CAISELSGLYGYTF.

The rearrangement joins TRBV19 to TRBJ2-3; TRBD1 matches 8 bases. The ends lost 5 bases at V and 6 bases at J; junction bases unmatched: 13. Germline V gives CDR1 LNHDA, CDR2 SQIVND (reference sequence). This CDR3 contains 16 residues. CDR3 nucleotides: TGTGCCAGTAGTGGACTCGGACAGGGACGAATGGATACGCAGTATTTT. Translating it yields CASSGLGQGRMDTQYF.

This sequence joins TRBV25-1 and TRBJ2-1, with 12 bases matching TRBD2. Germline assignment: CDR1 MGHDK and CDR2 SYGVNS. The junction had 7 bases not matched to a gene; V was cut back by 2 bases and J by 2 bases. The CDR3 length is 18 residues. The CDR3 protein is CASSESSTSGRTYNEQFF. The CDR3 nucleotides are TGTGCCAGCAGTGAAAGCTCCACTAGCGGGAGGACCTACAATGAGCAGTTCTTC.

The rearrangement uses TRBV7-6 and TRBJ1-3, with a possible D match to TRBD1 (5 bases). The CDR3 has 14 residues. Germline CDR1 and CDR2: SGHVS and FNYEAQ. V was trimmed by 3 bases and J by 4 bases, leaving 10 bases between them. The CDR3 region has the DNA TGTGCCAGCAGCTTTCAGGGAAAAGGAAACACCATATATTTT. It translates to CASSFQGKGNTIYF.

As to this clone: Distinct nucleotide sequences in the sample also encode this CDR3. DNA of the CDR3: TGTGCCAGCAGAACTGGTGGCACAGATACGCAGTATTTT. Protein: CASRTGGTDTQYF. V and J are TRBV6-5 and TRBJ2-3, with unresolved D. The V end lost 6 bases, the J end lost 1 base, and 8 bases lay between the germline ends. CDR1 MNHEY and CDR2 SVGAGI come from the germline V gene. This CDR3 has 13 residues.

This rearrangement joins TRBV18 to TRBJ2-2, with 8 bases that match TRBD1. Germline V gene lookup returns CDR1 KGHSH and CDR2 LQKENI. The ends lost 2 bases at V and 4 bases at J; junction bases unmatched: 9. The CDR3 runs 17 residues. As DNA, the CDR3 is TGTGCCAGCTCACCAACCCTCGGGCAGGGGGCCACCGGGGAGCTGTTTTTT. As protein: CASSPTLGQGATGELFF.